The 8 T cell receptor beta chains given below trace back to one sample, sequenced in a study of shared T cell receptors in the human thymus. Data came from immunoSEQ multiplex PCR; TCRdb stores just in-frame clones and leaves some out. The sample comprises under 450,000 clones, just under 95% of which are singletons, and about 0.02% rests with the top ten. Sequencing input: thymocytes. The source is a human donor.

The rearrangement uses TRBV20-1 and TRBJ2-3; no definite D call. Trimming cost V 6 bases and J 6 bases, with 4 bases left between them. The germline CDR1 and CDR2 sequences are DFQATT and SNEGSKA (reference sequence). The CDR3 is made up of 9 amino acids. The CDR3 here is CSAGDTQYF. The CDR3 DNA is TGCAGTGCAGGGGATACGCAGTATTTT.

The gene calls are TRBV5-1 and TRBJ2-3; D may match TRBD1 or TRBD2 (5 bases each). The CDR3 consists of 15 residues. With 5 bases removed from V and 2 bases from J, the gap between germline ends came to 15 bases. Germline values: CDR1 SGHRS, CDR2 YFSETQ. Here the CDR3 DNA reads TGCGCCAGCAGGAGGGGCGTGTTAGTCACAGATACGCAGTATTTT. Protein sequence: CASRRGVLVTDTQYF.

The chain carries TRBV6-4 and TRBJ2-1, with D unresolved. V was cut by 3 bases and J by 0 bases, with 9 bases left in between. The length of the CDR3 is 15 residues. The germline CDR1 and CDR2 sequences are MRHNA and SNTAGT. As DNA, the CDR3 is TGTGCCAGCAGTGAGGAAAGGACCTCCTACAATGAGCAGTTCTTC. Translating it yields CASSEERTSYNEQFF.

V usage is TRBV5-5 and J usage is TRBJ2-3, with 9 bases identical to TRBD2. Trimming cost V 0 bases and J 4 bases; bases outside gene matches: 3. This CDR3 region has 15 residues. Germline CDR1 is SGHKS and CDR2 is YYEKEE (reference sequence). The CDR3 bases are TGTGCCAGCAGCTTGGTTCTAGCGGGGCCAGATACGCAGTATTTT. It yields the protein CASSLVLAGPDTQYF.

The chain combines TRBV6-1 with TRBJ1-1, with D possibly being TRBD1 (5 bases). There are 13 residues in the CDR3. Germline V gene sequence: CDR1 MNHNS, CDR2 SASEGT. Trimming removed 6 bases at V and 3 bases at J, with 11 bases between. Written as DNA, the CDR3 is TGTGCCAGCAGGTCGACAGACCACACTGAAGCTTTCTTT. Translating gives CASRSTDHTEAFF.

The CDR3 DNA is TGTGCCGGCCGGACAGGGGGCGCGGATGGCTACACCTTC. Its protein product is CAGRTGGADGYTF. The chain links TRBV10-3 to TRBJ1-2, with TRBD1 matching over 11 bases. CDR3 length: 13 amino acids. Germline V gene lookup returns CDR1 ENHRY and CDR2 SYGVKD. V shed 11 bases and J 6 bases; nucleotides not matched to a gene: 8.

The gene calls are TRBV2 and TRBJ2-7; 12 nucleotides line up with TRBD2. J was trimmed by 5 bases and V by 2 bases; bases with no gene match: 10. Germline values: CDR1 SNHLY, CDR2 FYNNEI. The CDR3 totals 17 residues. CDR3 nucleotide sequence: TGTGCCAGCAGTGAAAGATTTACTAGCGGGAGGAGACACGAGCAGTACTTC. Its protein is CASSERFTSGRRHEQYF.

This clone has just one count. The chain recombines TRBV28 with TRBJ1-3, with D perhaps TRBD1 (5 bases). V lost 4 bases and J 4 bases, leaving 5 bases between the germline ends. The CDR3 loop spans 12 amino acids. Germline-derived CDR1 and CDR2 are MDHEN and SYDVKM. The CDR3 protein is CASSSGGNTIYF. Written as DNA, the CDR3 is TGTGCCAGCAGTTCAGGGGGAAACACCATATATTTT.